A single sample gave rise to the 30 T cell receptor beta chains below, sequenced in a study of blood T cell repertoires in COVID-19. The table came from immunoSEQ multiplex PCR; TCRdb's copy has only in-frame clones and leaves some out. This sample has some 250,000 clones, with around 82% found just once. The sample comprised peripheral blood. The receptors were gathered from a man aged 80 or over with acute or convalescent COVID-19.

The gene calls are TRBV6-5 and TRBJ2-7, with 9 bases fitting TRBD2. The ends lost 2 bases at V and 2 bases at J; junction bases unmatched: 4. The CDR3 has 15 amino acids. Looked up from germline, CDR1 is MNHEY and CDR2 is SVGAGI. The CDR3 nucleotides are TGTGCCAGCAGTTACGCACTAGCGGGCCCCTACGAGCAGTACTTC. Translation: CASSYALAGPYEQYF.

The CDR3 loop reads CASTAGYNSPLHF. The CDR3 DNA reads TGTGCCAGTACGGCAGGGTACAATTCACCCCTCCACTTT. The gene calls are TRBV19 and TRBJ1-6; tentative D call: TRBD1 (5 bases). The CDR3 loop spans 13 amino acids. Trimming stripped 7 bases from V and 7 bases from J, with 11 bases between. Germline V gene lookup returns CDR1 LNHDA and CDR2 SQIVND (reference sequence).

This clone was observed a handful of times. The chain carries TRBV7-3 and TRBJ2-7, with a possible D match to TRBD1 (6 bases). Trimming removed 2 bases from V and 0 bases from J, with 23 bases in between. Germline-derived CDR1 and CDR2 are SGHTA and FQGTGA. This CDR3 contains 19 residues. CDR3 amino acids: CASSLPERKQGSSSYEQYF. DNA of the CDR3: TGTGCCAGCAGCTTACCAGAGCGGAAACAGGGCTCTAGCTCCTACGAGCAGTACTTC.

The V and J genes are TRBV6-6 and TRBJ2-1; a weak D match, TRBD2 (5 bases). Trimming pared 6 bases from V and 3 bases from J, leaving 6 bases between. This CDR3 region has 12 residues. Germline assignment: CDR1 MNHNY and CDR2 SVGAGI (reference sequence). The CDR3 region has the DNA TGTGCCAGCAGCCGGGACTACAATGAGCAGTTCTTC. Protein sequence: CASSRDYNEQFF.

V is TRBV5-5 and J is TRBJ2-6, with unresolved D. The CDR3 covers 15 residues. The V end was cut by 5 bases, the J end by 0 bases, with 9 bases between. The germline CDR1 and CDR2 sequences are SGHKS and YYEKEE (reference sequence). The CDR3 sequence is CASSSQVSGANVLTF. CDR3 DNA sequence: TGTGCCAGCAGTTCCCAGGTCTCTGGGGCCAACGTCCTGACTTTC.

This rearrangement joins TRBV3-1 (or the pseudogene TRBV3-2) to TRBJ2-3, with a weak D call TRBD1 (6 bases). V gave up 4 bases and J gave up 5 bases, with 10 bases separating them. Germline values: CDR1 LGHDT, CDR2 YNNKEL (reference sequence). CDR3 length: 13 residues. Written as DNA, the CDR3 is TGTGCCAGCAGCCTACTAGGGGGAGATACGCAGTATTTT. Translating it yields CASSLLGGDTQYF.

V is TRBV2 and J is TRBJ2-1; the match to TRBD1 covers 8 bases. The ends lost 5 bases at V and 4 bases at J; junction bases unmatched: 4. Germline CDR1 SNHLY, CDR2 FYNNEI. This CDR3 spans 14 amino acids. In DNA, the CDR3 is TGTGCCAGCAGTAGACAGGGGACATACAATGAGCAGTTCTTC. Translated: CASSRQGTYNEQFF.

V is TRBV7-9 and J is TRBJ2-7; 10 bases fit TRBD2. CDR3 size: 15 residues. CDR1 SEHNR and CDR2 FQNEAQ come from the germline V gene (reference sequence). The J segment lost 5 bases and the V segment lost 5 bases, leaving 9 bases of the junction unmatched. The CDR3 spells CASSRVAGGSHEQYF. The CDR3 DNA reads TGTGCCAGCAGCAGGGTAGCGGGGGGTTCCCACGAGCAGTACTTC. The full variable domain, rest sourced from reference TRBV7-9 and TRBJ2-7, is DTGVSQNPRHKITKRGQNVTFRCDPISEHNRLYWYRQTLGQGPEFLTYFQNEAQLEKSRLLSDRFSAERPKGSFSTLEIQRTEQGDSAMYLCASSRVAGGSHEQYFGPGTRLTVT.

The chain joins TRBV5-1 to TRBJ1-3; perhaps TRBD1 as D (5 bases). V was shortened by 4 bases and J by 0 bases, with 11 bases between the two germline ends. The CDR3 has 15 residues. The germline V gene has CDR1 SGHRS and CDR2 YFSETQ. The CDR3 region has the DNA TGCGCCAGCAGCGGAGGGACCAACTCTGGAAACACCATATATTTT. Residues: CASSGGTNSGNTIYF.

The chain couples TRBV9 to TRBJ2-2; the D gene is possibly TRBD2 (6 bases). Per the germline V gene, CDR1 is SGDLS and CDR2 is YYNGEE. The CDR3 has 17 amino acids. Trimming shortened V by 0 bases and J by 1 base, and 13 bases separated the two germline ends. CDR3 amino acids: CASSVAQGTLNTGELFF. The CDR3 bases are TGTGCCAGCAGCGTAGCGCAAGGGACTCTGAACACCGGGGAGCTGTTTTTT.

This sequence joins TRBV28 and TRBJ2-7, with D tentatively TRBD1 (6 bases). This CDR3 spans 12 amino acids. Germline V gene lookup returns CDR1 MDHEN and CDR2 SYDVKM. Trimming cost V 6 bases and J 6 bases, with 12 bases left between them. CDR3 loop: CASSRGRREQYF. CDR3 bases: TGTGCCAGCAGCAGGGGTCGTCGCGAGCAGTACTTC.

The chain links TRBV30 to TRBJ1-3; D remains ambiguous. This CDR3 has 11 residues. V lost 7 bases and J 4 bases, leaving 8 bases between the germline ends. Germline V lookup: CDR1 GTSNPN, CDR2 SVGIG (reference sequence). CDR3 nucleotides: TGTGCCTTGAGACGGGGAAACACCATATATTTT. Its translation is CALRRGNTIYF.

The chain is built from TRBV5-1 and TRBJ2-7; TRBD2 matches 8 bases. Germline V gives CDR1 SGHRS, CDR2 YFSETQ. This CDR3 comprises 15 residues. V shed 3 bases, J shed 0 bases, and the junction held 5 bases outside the gene matches. The CDR3 coding sequence is TGCGCCAGCAGCTCGGCAGCGGGAGTCTCCTACGAGCAGTACTTC. Translation gives CASSSAAGVSYEQYF.

The chain joins TRBV5-8 to TRBJ2-1; tentative D call: TRBD2 (7 bases). The V end was cut by 10 bases, the J end by 4 bases, with 15 bases between. Looked up from germline, CDR1 is SGHTS and CDR2 is YDEGEE. The CDR3 sequence is 13 residues long. The CDR3 nucleotides are TGTGCCGGGGGGGCAGGACGATACAATGAGCAGTTCTTC. Its translation is CAGGAGRYNEQFF. Using reference TRBV5-8 and TRBJ2-1 for the parts outside the CDR3, the full variable domain is EAGVTQSPTHLIKTRGQQATLRCSPISGHTSVYWYQQALGLGLQFLLWYDEGEERNRGNFPPRFSGRQFPNYSSELNVNALELEDSALYLCAGGAGRYNEQFFGPGTRLTVL.

The V and J genes are TRBV20-1 and TRBJ2-3; TRBD2 matches at 11 bases. With 3 bases clipped from V and 7 bases from J, the junction kept 9 bases outside the gene matches. There are 15 residues in the CDR3. From germline, CDR1 is DFQATT and CDR2 SNEGSKA (reference sequence). This CDR3 reads CSASLAGGPRHTQYF. The CDR3 DNA sequence: TGCAGTGCTAGTTTAGCGGGAGGGCCCCGGCATACGCAGTATTTT.

The chain joins TRBV5-1 to TRBJ2-7; 8 nucleotides agree with TRBD1. The J segment lost 6 bases and the V segment lost 4 bases, leaving 12 bases of the junction unmatched. Germline values: CDR1 SGHRS, CDR2 YFSETQ. This CDR3 has 15 amino acids. CDR3 coding DNA: TGCGCCAGCAGCGCCGGACAGGGTGGGATGGTCGAGCAGTACTTC. Protein product: CASSAGQGGMVEQYF.

This clone was detected only once. The V call is TRBV6-6, the J call TRBJ2-2, with 8 bases aligning to TRBD1. The CDR3 runs to 15 residues. CDR1 and CDR2 (germline): MNHNY, SVGAGI (reference sequence). V shed 5 bases and J 4 bases; nucleotides not matched to a gene: 6. This CDR3 is CASSPTTGVTGELFF. The CDR3 bases are TGTGCCAGCAGTCCTACGACAGGGGTCACCGGGGAGCTGTTTTTT.

This chain connects TRBV11-3 to TRBJ2-4; no firm D call. This CDR3 has 13 residues. The V end was cut by 5 bases, the J end by 12 bases, with 17 bases between. In germline, CDR1 is SGHNT, CDR2 YENEEA. The CDR3 protein is CASSPDTSTAQYF. In DNA form, the CDR3 reads TGTGCCAGCAGCCCTGACACTTCAACGGCTCAGTACTTC.

This clone came up a few times. The rearrangement joins TRBV5-5 to TRBJ2-5, with TRBD2 matching 7 bases. The CDR3 is 15 residues long. Germline loops: CDR1 SGHKS, CDR2 YYEKEE (reference sequence). The trim removed 0 bases at V and 1 base at J, leaving 3 bases unmatched. The chain's CDR3 is CASSLAWTSQETQYF. The CDR3, as DNA: TGTGCCAGCAGCTTGGCGTGGACTAGCCAAGAGACCCAGTACTTC.

The V and J genes are TRBV27 and TRBJ2-7; D remains unclear. Deletions cut 6 bases from V and 2 bases from J, with 14 bases between. The CDR3 extends over 14 amino acids. From germline, CDR1 is MNHEY and CDR2 SMNVEV (reference sequence). CDR3 coding DNA: TGTGCCAGCAGACCAGCTAGGAATCCCTACGAGCAGTACTTC. Its protein is CASRPARNPYEQYF.

This clone has a handful of counts. V gene TRBV19 combines with J gene TRBJ2-2, with 10 nucleotides matching TRBD2. The ends lost 5 bases at V and 14 bases at J; junction bases unmatched: 8. The CDR3 spans 13 residues. Germline CDR1 reads LNHDA; CDR2 reads SQIVND (reference sequence). The CDR3 DNA sequence: TGTGCCAGTAGTCCGGCTAGCGGGGGCCCCCTGTTTTTT. Protein: CASSPASGGPLFF.

A few counts support this clone. The chain carries TRBV6-5 and TRBJ1-1, with D possibly matching TRBD1 (5 bases). Germline CDR1 reads MNHEY; CDR2 reads SVGAGI. The CDR3 has 14 amino acids. V lost 6 bases and J 1 base, leaving 12 bases between the germline ends. The CDR3 sequence: CASSTPTENTEAFF. CDR3 sequence (DNA): TGTGCCAGCAGCACCCCGACAGAGAACACTGAAGCTTTCTTT.

The chain employs TRBV6-5 and TRBJ2-2; 9 bases map to TRBD2. Germline assignment: CDR1 MNHEY and CDR2 SVGAGI. J gave up 5 bases and V 5 bases, and 3 bases lay outside the gene matches. The CDR3 has 14 residues. CDR3 protein: CASSHSGGTGELFF. Here the CDR3 DNA reads TGTGCCAGCAGTCACAGCGGGGGGACCGGGGAGCTGTTTTTT.

The chain combines TRBV3-1 (or the pseudogene TRBV3-2) with TRBJ1-3; D remains ambiguous. The V end was cut by 4 bases, the J end by 0 bases, with 13 bases between. In germline, CDR1 is LGHDT, CDR2 YNNKEL (reference sequence). The CDR3 contains 16 residues. Here the CDR3 DNA reads TGTGCCAGCAGCCTCCTCTCTGTAATCTCTGGAAACACCATATATTTT. Its protein product is CASSLLSVISGNTIYF.

This chain connects TRBV7-6 to TRBJ2-2, with TRBD2 matching 14 bases. The CDR3 sequence is 17 residues long. The V and J ends lost 4 bases and 14 bases, in that order; junction bases with no gene match: 15. The germline V gene encodes CDR1 SGHVS and CDR2 FNYEAQ. The CDR3 loop reads CASSSIPGTSGSLDLFF. The CDR3 DNA reads as TGTGCCAGCAGCTCTATTCCCGGGACTAGCGGGAGTTTAGACCTGTTTTTT.

The chain links TRBV9 to TRBJ2-3; 9 nucleotides match TRBD2. V was pared by 4 bases and J by 4 bases, with 10 bases of the junction left unmatched. The CDR3 has 16 amino acids. Germline CDR1 and CDR2: SGDLS and YYNGEE. The CDR3 nucleotides read TGTGCCAGCAGCCCTGGACTAGCGACGAGTCCAGATACGCAGTATTTT. Encoded protein: CASSPGLATSPDTQYF.

J is TRBJ1-3 and V is TRBV6-5, with D possibly matching TRBD1 (5 bases). The ends were cut back, 6 bases at V and 2 bases at J, with 11 bases in the middle. The CDR3 consists of 14 residues. CDR1 MNHEY and CDR2 SVGAGI come from the germline V gene. The CDR3 spells CASRPSGAGNTIYF. The CDR3 DNA follows: TGTGCCAGCAGACCTTCGGGGGCTGGAAACACCATATATTTT.

This chain links TRBV15 with TRBJ2-5, with a tentative D call TRBD2 (6 bases). V lost 9 bases, J lost 3 bases, and 20 bases lay in between. This CDR3 comprises 15 residues. Germline CDR1 LNHNV, CDR2 YYDKDF (reference sequence). The CDR3: CATGLGGMKKETQYF. The CDR3 DNA is TGTGCCACGGGGTTGGGCGGGATGAAAAAAGAGACCCAGTACTTC.

The chain uses TRBV6-5 and TRBJ2-7; weak D call: TRBD2 (5 bases). This CDR3 is built from 16 residues. Trimming left V 4 bases short and J 1 base short, with 17 bases between. The germline gives CDR1 MNHEY, CDR2 SVGAGI. CDR3: CASSSVGGGLSYEQYF. In DNA form, the CDR3 reads TGTGCCAGCAGTTCCGTGGGTGGCGGGCTGTCCTACGAGCAGTACTTC.

The V call is TRBV4-1, the J call TRBJ2-3; 14 bases align to TRBD2. V lost 10 bases and J lost 6; bases outside the gene matches: 6. Germline V lookup: CDR1 MGHRA, CDR2 YSYEKL. The CDR3 runs to 14 residues. For the CDR3, the DNA is TGCGCCACCGGGACTAGCGGGAGTTGGGATACGCAGTATTTT. Amino acids: CATGTSGSWDTQYF.